A single sample gave rise to the 30 T cell receptor beta chains below, sequenced in a study of yellow fever vaccine responses in identical twins. Each CDR3 protein gets one entry after TCRdb re-called the RT-PCR reads with MiXCR. The data contain around 18,000 distinct CDR3 sequences, about four fifths of them singletons. The material was T cells from blood (PBMCs), unsorted or a sorted subset (not recorded which), obtained before or after yellow fever vaccination (not recorded which). These receptors originate from a young woman who received the yellow fever vaccine.

J is TRBJ2-1 and V is TRBV28; no firm D call. The CDR3 contains 11 residues. Trimming removed 7 bases at V and 8 bases at J, with 9 bases between. Germline CDR1 MDHEN, CDR2 SYDVKM. The CDR3 DNA follows: TGTGCCAGCATCCTTGAGGATGAGCAGTTCTTC. This sequence encodes CASILEDEQFF.

This chain joins TRBV13 and TRBJ1-3, with 7 nucleotides matching TRBD1. CDR1 is PRHDT and CDR2 is FYEKMQ in the germline V gene (reference sequence). The CDR3 length is 15 residues. V was pared by 5 bases and J by 0 bases, with 4 bases of the junction left unmatched. The CDR3, as DNA: TGTGCCAGCAGCGGCAGGGACAGCTCTGGAAACACCATATATTTT. Protein sequence: CASSGRDSSGNTIYF.

The rearrangement links TRBV12-3 or TRBV12-4 to TRBJ2-1; 10 bases fit TRBD2. With V trimmed by 8 bases and J by 7 bases, 11 bases remained unmatched. The CDR3 length is 15 residues. Here the CDR3 DNA reads TGTGCCAGCGAACCTCACGGGACTAGCGAGAATGAGCAGTTCTTC. This gives the protein CASEPHGTSENEQFF.

The chain joins TRBV20-1 to TRBJ2-5; D is possibly TRBD1 (5 bases). This CDR3 has 12 residues. Germline-derived CDR1 and CDR2 are DFQATT and SNEGSKA (reference sequence). Trimming cost V 4 bases and J 2 bases, with 8 bases left between them. The CDR3 region has the DNA TGCAGTGCTAAGGGGCCTCAAGAGACCCAGTACTTC. Its translation: CSAKGPQETQYF.

The rearrangement uses TRBV7-2 and TRBJ2-1; D gene uncertain. Germline V gene data show CDR1 as SGHTA and CDR2 as FQGNSA. Trimming took off 1 base at V and 7 bases at J, with 5 bases between the two ends. CDR3 length: 12 residues. The CDR3 is CASSLVRNEQFF. The DNA of the CDR3 is TGTGCCAGCAGCTTAGTGCGAAATGAGCAGTTCTTC.

This chain uses TRBV13 with TRBJ2-7, with no clear D. Trimming pared 7 bases from V and 4 bases from J, leaving 17 bases between. The CDR3 runs to 14 residues. Germline loops: CDR1 PRHDT, CDR2 FYEKMQ (reference sequence). CDR3 protein: CASTPRGLIYEQYF. Written as DNA, the CDR3 is TGTGCCAGCACCCCCAGAGGCCTTATTTACGAGCAGTACTTC.

The V and J genes are TRBV24-1 and TRBJ2-5; TRBD1 agrees at 11 bases. The CDR3 runs 15 residues. Germline CDR1 KGHDR, CDR2 SFDVKD. J gave up 7 bases and V 9 bases, and 12 bases lay outside the gene matches. The CDR3 is CATAPGQGDRSTQYF. The CDR3 DNA is TGTGCCACCGCCCCGGGACAGGGGGATCGGTCGACCCAGTACTTC.

The V gene is TRBV19, the J gene TRBJ1-5, with D perhaps TRBD1 (6 bases). V lost 3 bases and J 8 bases, leaving 11 bases between the germline ends. The CDR3 consists of 13 residues. The germline V gene encodes CDR1 LNHDA and CDR2 SQIVND (reference sequence). The CDR3 reads CASSIGDTKPQHF. The CDR3 DNA reads TGTGCCAGTAGTATTGGGGACACTAAGCCCCAGCATTTT.

The V and J genes are TRBV5-1 and TRBJ2-1; 7 bases are shared with TRBD2. Trimming cost V 4 bases and J 8 bases; bases outside gene matches: 9. The germline V gene has CDR1 SGHRS and CDR2 YFSETQ. The CDR3 runs 14 residues. CDR3: CASSVPGLSDEQFF. CDR3 coding DNA: TGCGCCAGCAGCGTCCCGGGACTATCGGATGAGCAGTTCTTC.

This clonotype was recorded a few times. The gene calls are TRBV7-9 and TRBJ1-1; 7 positions match TRBD1. This CDR3 is built from 14 residues. Looked up from germline, CDR1 is SEHNR and CDR2 is FQNEAQ (reference sequence). V lost 5 bases to trimming and J lost 5 bases; unmatched junction nucleotides: 8. CDR3 DNA sequence: TGTGCCAGCAGCGCCTTACAGGGGACGACTGAAGCTTTCTTT. It specifies CASSALQGTTEAFF.

This clonotype was recorded only once. This chain uses TRBV7-3 with TRBJ2-3, with TRBD2 matching over 8 bases. This CDR3 is 14 amino acids long. Germline CDR1 SGHTA, CDR2 FQGTGA. V dropped 5 bases and J dropped 8; count of bases not matched to a gene: 9. The CDR3 DNA sequence: TGTGCCAGCAGCGCCGGGACTAGTGACTCTACGCAGTATTTT. It translates to CASSAGTSDSTQYF.

The chain combines TRBV5-5 with TRBJ2-5, with D unclear. The CDR3 is 14 residues long. V gave up 0 bases and J gave up 1 base, with 7 bases separating them. Per the germline V gene, CDR1 is SGHKS and CDR2 is YYEKEE (reference sequence). In DNA, the CDR3 is TGTGCCAGCAGCTTGGGGCGCCTCCAAGAGACCCAGTACTTC. Its translation: CASSLGRLQETQYF.

The V call is TRBV12-3 or TRBV12-4, the J call TRBJ2-1; D possibly matches TRBD1 or TRBD2 (5 bases each). The CDR3 covers 14 residues. V dropped 6 bases and J dropped 7 bases, with 16 bases sitting between them. DNA for the CDR3: TGTGCCAGCAGGCAAACCCGGGGCTATAATGAGCAGTTCTTC. This translates into CASRQTRGYNEQFF.

CDR3 loop: CATSDFRSTDTQYF. CDR3 bases: TGTGCCACCAGTGATTTCAGGAGCACAGATACGCAGTATTTT. The chain employs TRBV24-1 and TRBJ2-3; D unresolved. V was trimmed by 1 base and J by 0 bases, leaving 4 bases between them. The CDR3 has 14 residues. The V gene's germline CDR1 is KGHDR and CDR2 SFDVKD.

CDR3 amino acids: CASSLDVVHEQYF. CDR3 coding DNA: TGTGCCAGCAGCTTAGACGTAGTTCACGAGCAGTACTTC. The chain is built from TRBV7-9 and TRBJ2-7, with D unresolved. CDR1 is SEHNR and CDR2 is FQNEAQ in the germline V gene (reference sequence). The CDR3 runs to 13 residues. Between the trimmed V and J ends, which lost 1 base and 5 bases, there was a span of 9 bases.

The chain couples TRBV27 to TRBJ2-1; D not certain. From germline, CDR1 is MNHEY and CDR2 SMNVEV (reference sequence). The CDR3 spans 17 residues. The ends were cut back, 0 bases at V and 6 bases at J, with 18 bases in the middle. CDR3 residues: CASSLSQASTFLNEQFF. The CDR3 nucleotides are TGTGCCAGCAGTTTATCCCAAGCGTCGACATTCCTCAATGAGCAGTTCTTC.

The rearrangement links TRBV29-1 to TRBJ2-2; the D gene is possibly TRBD1 (6 bases). The CDR3 runs to 14 residues. Trimming took 4 bases from V and 1 from J, leaving 10 bases between them. Germline CDR1 is SQVTM and CDR2 is ANQGSEA. The CDR3 DNA reads TGCAGCGTTGTTTGGGGACAGAACACCGGGGAGCTGTTTTTT. It encodes CSVVWGQNTGELFF.

V usage is TRBV13 and J usage is TRBJ2-4; D remains ambiguous. V was pared by 1 base and J by 2 bases, with 6 bases between. Germline CDR1 reads PRHDT; CDR2 reads FYEKMQ (reference sequence). This CDR3 has 14 residues. The CDR3 DNA sequence: TGTGCCAGCAGCTTAGCAGCGCCCAAAAACATTCAGTACTTC. Translation: CASSLAAPKNIQYF.

This clonotype was counted only a few times. The V gene is TRBV29-1, the J gene TRBJ2-7, with D possibly being TRBD1 (5 bases). The CDR3 has 11 residues. The germline V gene encodes CDR1 SQVTM and CDR2 ANQGSEA. V gave up 5 bases and J gave up 3 bases, with 8 bases separating them. CDR3 sequence reads: CSVQGLYEQYF. The CDR3 DNA reads as TGCAGCGTTCAGGGTCTCTACGAGCAGTACTTC.

CDR3 nucleotide sequence: TGTGCCAGCAGCTCCCTCTACTCTGGGGCCAACGTCCTGACTTTC. Translated, it gives CASSSLYSGANVLTF. The rearrangement uses TRBV7-6 and TRBJ2-6; no definite D call. Germline V lookup: CDR1 SGHVS, CDR2 FNYEAQ. The CDR3 loop spans 15 amino acids. V was clipped by 4 bases and J by 0 bases, with 7 bases between them. The full variable domain, rest sourced from reference TRBV7-6 and TRBJ2-6, is GAGVSQSPRYKVTKRGQDVALRCDPISGHVSLYWYRQALGQGPEFLTYFNYEAQQDKSGLPNDRFSAERPEGSISTLTIQRTEQRDSAMYRCASSSLYSGANVLTFGAGSRLTVL.

The chain links TRBV10-3 to TRBJ2-1; D is unclear. Germline CDR1 ENHRY, CDR2 SYGVKD. The CDR3 spans 13 residues. Trimming stripped 4 bases from V and 0 bases from J, with 4 bases between. The DNA for the CDR3 is TGTGCCATCAGTGTGACCTCCTACAATGAGCAGTTCTTC. Translation: CAISVTSYNEQFF.

The chain combines TRBV2 with TRBJ2-5; D uncertain. V lost 5 bases to trimming and J lost 2 bases, with 9 bases between them. This CDR3 region has 13 residues. Germline values: CDR1 SNHLY, CDR2 FYNNEI. This CDR3 is CASSQDLQETQYF. DNA of the CDR3: TGTGCCAGCAGTCAAGACCTACAAGAGACCCAGTACTTC.

The V gene is TRBV7-2, the J gene TRBJ2-1; 12 bases map to TRBD2. Germline values: CDR1 SGHTA, CDR2 FQGNSA. J gave up 3 bases and V 5 bases, and 2 bases lay outside the gene matches. CDR3 size: 15 residues. For the CDR3, the DNA is TGTGCCAGCAGCCCTAGCGGGGGGGACTACAATGAGCAGTTCTTC. Residues: CASSPSGGDYNEQFF.

The rearrangement uses TRBV4-1 and TRBJ2-7; no reliable D call. With 1 base removed from V and 3 bases from J, the gap between germline ends came to 4 bases. Germline assignment: CDR1 MGHRA and CDR2 YSYEKL. This CDR3 is built from 12 residues. This chain's CDR3 is CASSQVVYEQYF. The CDR3 DNA sequence: TGCGCCAGCAGCCAAGTCGTCTACGAGCAGTACTTC.

This clonotype occurred a few times. CDR3 in amino acids: CASSPQETQYF. DNA of the CDR3: TGTGCCAGCAGTCCGCAAGAGACCCAGTACTTC. The chain combines TRBV2 with TRBJ2-5; D not certain. Germline loops: CDR1 SNHLY, CDR2 FYNNEI. Trimming stripped 5 bases from V and 2 bases from J, with 3 bases between. The CDR3 totals 11 residues.

The J gene is TRBJ2-7, the V gene TRBV18; D ambiguous. The CDR3 runs 11 residues. V was shortened by 2 bases and J by 5 bases, with 4 bases between the two germline ends. The germline V gene has CDR1 KGHSH and CDR2 LQKENI. The CDR3 loop is CASSPGDEQYF. The DNA for the CDR3 is TGTGCCAGCTCACCAGGTGACGAGCAGTACTTC. The full variable domain, its missing parts supplied by reference TRBV18 and TRBJ2-7, is NAGVMQNPRHLVRRRGQEARLRCSPMKGHSHVYWYRQLPEEGLKFMVYLQKENIIDESGMPKERFSAEFPKEGPSILRIQQVVRGDSAAYFCASSPGDEQYFGPGTRLTVT.

This clonotype was found once. The rearrangement uses TRBV7-9 and TRBJ2-3; D remains unclear. The CDR3 covers 14 residues. Germline V gene lookup returns CDR1 SEHNR and CDR2 FQNEAQ (reference sequence). V lost 3 bases and J lost 0, with 7 bases in between. The CDR3 region has the DNA TGTGCCAGCAGCTTTGAGGCAAGCACAGATACGCAGTATTTT. Amino acids: CASSFEASTDTQYF.

V gene TRBV11-3 combines with J gene TRBJ2-1; 10 positions agree with TRBD2. Germline V gives CDR1 SGHNT, CDR2 YENEEA. The CDR3 runs 16 residues. The trim removed 1 base at V and 8 bases at J, leaving 8 bases unmatched. Here the CDR3 reads CASSLVLAGETHEQFF. In DNA, the CDR3 is TGTGCCAGCAGCTTAGTCCTAGCGGGAGAGACGCATGAGCAGTTCTTC.

The chain carries TRBV28 and TRBJ2-1; D might be TRBD1 (5 bases). The CDR3 has 13 amino acids. V shed 5 bases and J shed 8 bases, with 13 bases lying between them. Germline V lookup: CDR1 MDHEN, CDR2 SYDVKM. As DNA, the CDR3 is TGTGCCAGCAGTCCGATAGGGGCCTATGAGCAGTTCTTC. This codes for CASSPIGAYEQFF.

In this sample, this clonotype turned up once. The chain links TRBV6-2 or TRBV6-3 to TRBJ2-1; TRBD1 matches at 11 bases. Germline CDR1 reads MNHEY; CDR2 reads SVGEGT. V gave up 0 bases and J gave up 3 bases; unmatched junction bases: 13. CDR3 length: 20 residues. CDR3 protein: CASSYSSSPRGTGGYNEQFF. The CDR3 nucleotides read TGTGCCAGCAGTTACTCGAGCTCCCCCCGCGGGACAGGGGGCTACAATGAGCAGTTCTTC.